A selection of T cell receptor beta chains follows, all from one sample in a study of shared clonotypes between healthy human individuals. Data came from immunoSEQ multiplex PCR; TCRdb stores just in-frame clones and leaves some out. The sample includes about 2 million clones, about 95% of them seen just once. The specimen sequenced was naive CD8+ T cells sorted from blood. The receptors here all came from a man younger than 30 in good health. CDR3s include the opening cysteine and the closing phenylalanine or tryptophan. D genes are given only for firm matches.

D gene,J gene,V gene,CDR3 DNA,CDR3 protein
NA,TRBJ1-5,TRBV4-1,TGCGCCAGCAGCCAAGCAAGGGTTAACGGCAATCAGCCCCAGCATTTT,CASSQARVNGNQPQHF
TRBD2,TRBJ2-2,TRBV5-4,TGTGCCAGCAGCTTGGCGGTAGCGGGGGGAACCGGGGAGCTGTTTTTT,CASSLAVAGGTGELFF
TRBD2,TRBJ2-7,TRBV9,TGTGCCAGCAGCGTAGACCCTAGCGGGAAATACGAGCAGTACTTC,CASSVDPSGKYEQYF
NA,TRBJ2-7,TRBV5-6,TGTGCCAGCAGCTTGGCGGTGACTCGTTTTCAGCAGTACTTC,CASSLAVTRFQQYF
NA,TRBJ2-5,TRBV2,TGTGCCAGCAGTGAAGGGGTTTGGACCCAGTACTTC,CASSEGVWTQYF
NA,TRBJ1-5,TRBV27,TGTGCCAGCAGCCCTTCAGCCGGGGAGAGCAATCAGCCCCAGCATTTT,CASSPSAGESNQPQHF
NA,TRBJ2-1,TRBV2,TGTGCCAGCACCGGGGGTCCGGGTAGCTCCTACAATGAGCAGTTCTTC,CASTGGPGSSYNEQFF
NA,TRBJ2-7,TRBV5-8,TGTGCCAGCAGCTTGGACTGGACGACCTACGAGCAGTACTTC,CASSLDWTTYEQYF
TRBD1,TRBJ1-2,TRBV9,TGTGCCAGCAGCGTAGAAGGACAGGCCCTCTATGAGGGCTACACCTTC,CASSVEGQALYEGYTF
NA,TRBJ2-1,TRBV6-5,TGTGCCAGCAGTTACTTGGGACCTCCCTACAATGAGCAGTTCTTC,CASSYLGPPYNEQFF
NA,TRBJ1-5,TRBV27,TGTGCCAGCAGCTCTTCAAGGGATAGCAATCAGCCCCAGCATTTT,CASSSSRDSNQPQHF